This TCR beta chain was found in a study of PD-L1 blockade in urothelial cancer. Study as a whole: The study recovered a median of 141,255 T cells per blood sample. Study-level points and caveats: Clones that were tumor-associated expanded more in the blood of durable-benefit patients at 3 weeks.

Germline assignment: CDR1 SEHNR and CDR2 FQNEAQ (reference sequence). Trimming stripped 6 bases from V and 6 bases from J, with 17 bases between. There are 15 residues in the CDR3. The data were produced by immunoSEQ multiplex PCR, yet TCRdb's version contains in-frame clones alone and is incomplete. The sample shows 30,000 or so clones, over 80% of them seen only once. Comment on this clone: Its antigen is still unknown.

This clonotype was obtained from a man between 50 and 59 years old with urothelial cancer. This material consisted of PBMCs, taken around atezolizumab (anti-PD-L1) treatment. The V and J genes are TRBV7-9 and TRBJ2-2; TRBD2 is a possible D gene (5 bases). The CDR3 sequence: CASSVVDGDAGELFF. The CDR3 bases are TGTGCCAGCAGTGTGGTCGACGGGGATGCCGGGGAGCTGTTTTTT.